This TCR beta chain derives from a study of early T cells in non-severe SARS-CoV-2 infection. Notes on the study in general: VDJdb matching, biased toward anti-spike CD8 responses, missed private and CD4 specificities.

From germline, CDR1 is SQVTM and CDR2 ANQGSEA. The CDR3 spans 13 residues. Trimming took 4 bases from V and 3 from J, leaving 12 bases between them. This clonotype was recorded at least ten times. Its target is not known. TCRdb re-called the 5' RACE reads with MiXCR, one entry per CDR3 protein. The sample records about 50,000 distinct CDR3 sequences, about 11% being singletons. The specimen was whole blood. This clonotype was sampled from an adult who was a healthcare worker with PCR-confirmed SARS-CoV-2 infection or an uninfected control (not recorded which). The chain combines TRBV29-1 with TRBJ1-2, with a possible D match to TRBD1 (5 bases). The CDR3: CSVVRVSDYGYTF. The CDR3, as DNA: TGCAGCGTTGTCAGGGTTTCGGACTATGGCTACACCTTC.